This TCR beta chain came from a study of CD8 T cells in Susac syndrome. Broader study findings: The study conceded that relatively few individuals underwent its TCR sequencing and HLA analysis.

Only one count was recorded for this clonotype. Antigen unknown. V dropped 5 bases and J dropped 6 bases, with 19 bases sitting between them. This CDR3 contains 15 residues. Roughly 0.45 to 1 ug RNA was reverse transcribed with random hexamers. TCRdb re-analysed the immunoSEQ multiplex PCR reads in MiXCR, keeping a single row per CDR3 protein. This repertoire shows approximately 210,000 distinct CDR3 sequences, nearly 97% found once; its top ten account for 0.085% to 0.095%. In blood CD8+ and CD4+ T cells, TCR beta underwent sequencing. This TCR was recovered from a human donor with multiple sclerosis. Sequencing input: CD4+ T cells from PBMCs. The chain combines TRBV12-3 or TRBV12-4 with TRBJ2-5, with D unclear. In DNA form, the CDR3 reads TGTGCCAGCAGTCCCGGCCGAGGATTTGGAAAGACCCAGTACTTC. Residues: CASSPGRGFGKTQYF.